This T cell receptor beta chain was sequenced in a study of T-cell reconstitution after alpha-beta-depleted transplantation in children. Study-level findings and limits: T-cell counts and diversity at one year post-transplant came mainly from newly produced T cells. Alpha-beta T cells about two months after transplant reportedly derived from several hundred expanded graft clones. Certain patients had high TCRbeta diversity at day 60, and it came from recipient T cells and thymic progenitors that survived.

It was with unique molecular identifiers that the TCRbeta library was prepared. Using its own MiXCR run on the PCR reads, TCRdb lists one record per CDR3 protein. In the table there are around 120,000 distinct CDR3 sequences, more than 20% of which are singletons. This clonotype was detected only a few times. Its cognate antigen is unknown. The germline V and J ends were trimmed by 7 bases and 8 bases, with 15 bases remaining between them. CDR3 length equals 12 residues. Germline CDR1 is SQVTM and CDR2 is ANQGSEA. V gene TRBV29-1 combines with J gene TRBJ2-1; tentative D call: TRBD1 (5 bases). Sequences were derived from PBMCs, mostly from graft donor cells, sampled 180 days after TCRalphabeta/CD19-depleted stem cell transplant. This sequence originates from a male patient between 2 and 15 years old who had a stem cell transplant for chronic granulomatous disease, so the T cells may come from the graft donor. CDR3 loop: CSAKTGPYEQFF. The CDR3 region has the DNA TGCAGCGCAAAAACAGGTCCGTATGAGCAGTTCTTC.